A selection of T cell receptor beta chains follows, all from one sample in a study of blood T cell repertoires in COVID-19. Only in-frame clones appear in the TCRdb table, and some are missing; sequencing was by immunoSEQ multiplex PCR. The table includes about 180,000 clones, roughly 82% detected once. The source material was peripheral blood. Receptor source: a woman aged 70 to 79 with acute or convalescent COVID-19. The CDR3 runs from the conserved cysteine through the conserved F or W. D genes are given only for firm matches. Clone size is not always given. Where it is, it says once, few, many or a class for expanded clones.

v_call	d_call	j_call	clone_size	cdr3_aa	cdr3_nt
TRBV5-1	TRBD1	TRBJ1-2	NA	CASSLLGQGYGYTF	TGCGCCAGCAGCTTATTGGGACAGGGCTATGGCTACACCTTC
TRBV5-1	TRBD1	TRBJ1-2	NA	CASTLGIAGGVYGYTF	TGCGCCAGCACCCTGGGTATCGCAGGGGGCGTCTATGGCTACACCTTC
TRBV6-5	NA	TRBJ1-5	NA	CASSPAGSNQPQHF	TGTGCCAGCAGCCCCGCGGGTAGCAATCAGCCCCAGCATTTT
TRBV27	TRBD2	TRBJ2-2	many	CASRISGGANGELFF	TGTGCCAGCAGGATTAGCGGGGGGGCGAACGGGGAGCTGTTTTTT
TRBV27	NA	TRBJ1-2	NA	CASSSQGRANYGYTF	TGTGCCAGCAGTTCACAGGGTAGAGCTAACTATGGCTACACCTTC
TRBV15	NA	TRBJ2-7	once	CATSRDLSLSAYEQYF	TGTGCCACCAGCAGAGATTTGTCCCTCAGCGCCTACGAGCAGTACTTC
TRBV4-1	NA	TRBJ1-6	few	CASSSGVYNSPLHF	TGCGCCAGCAGCTCAGGTGTCTATAATTCACCCCTCCACTTT
TRBV29-1	TRBD1	TRBJ1-2	NA	CSTRGIGTGVDYGYTF	TGCAGCACTAGAGGAATCGGGACAGGGGTAGATTATGGCTACACCTTC
TRBV28	NA	TRBJ2-7	NA	CASSFRSGVLSPGVSYEQYF	TGTGCCAGCAGTTTCCGTTCGGGAGTTCTTTCACCCGGGGTCTCCTACGAGCAGTACTTC
TRBV7-9	NA	TRBJ1-1	NA	CASSVEGLRTEAFF	TGTGCCAGCAGCGTCGAGGGTTTAAGGACTGAAGCTTTCTTT
TRBV4-1	NA	TRBJ2-7	NA	CASSQDRTSDYEQYF	TGCGCCAGCAGCCAAGATCGAACCAGCGACTACGAGCAGTACTTC
TRBV5-5	NA	TRBJ1-2	NA	CASSRDTNLPNYGYTF	TGTGCCAGCAGCCGGGACACGAACCTTCCTAACTATGGCTACACCTTC
TRBV28	TRBD2	TRBJ2-2	NA	CASRSGTSGSGELFF	TGTGCCAGCAGATCCGGGACTAGCGGTTCCGGGGAGCTGTTTTTT
TRBV6-5	TRBD2	TRBJ2-1	NA	CASSHPGGYNEQFF	TGTGCCAGCAGTCACCCGGGGGGGTACAATGAGCAGTTCTTC
TRBV18	TRBD1	TRBJ1-1	NA	CASSPSQGERYTEAFF	TGTGCCAGCTCACCAAGTCAGGGGGAGAGGTACACTGAAGCTTTCTTT
TRBV6-6	NA	TRBJ2-5	NA	CASRPDRPEAQYF	TGTGCCAGCAGACCCGACAGGCCGGAAGCCCAGTACTTC
TRBV24-1	NA	TRBJ1-1	NA	CATTTGGWNTEAFF	TGTGCCACCACGACGGGAGGATGGAACACTGAAGCTTTCTTT
TRBV4-3	TRBD1	TRBJ1-6	NA	CASSQRDSLNSPLHF	TGCGCCAGCAGCCAAAGGGACAGCTTAAATTCACCCCTCCACTTT
TRBV2	TRBD1	TRBJ2-7	NA	CASSASQGALGWYEQYF	TGTGCCAGCAGTGCGAGCCAGGGGGCTTTGGGGTGGTACGAGCAGTACTTC
TRBV11-2	NA	TRBJ1-3	NA	CASSFSGKFLSGNTIYF	TGTGCCAGCAGTTTCTCCGGGAAATTCCTCTCTGGAAACACCATATATTTT
TRBV5-5	NA	TRBJ2-1	NA	CASSLARRNEQFF	TGTGCCAGCAGCTTGGCCAGGCGCAATGAGCAGTTCTTC
TRBV6-5	NA	TRBJ1-1	NA	CASMATRGRAEAFF	TGTGCCAGCATGGCTACAAGGGGAAGGGCTGAAGCTTTCTTT
TRBV18	NA	TRBJ2-3	NA	CASSPRGEADTQYF	TGTGCCAGCTCACCACGGGGGGAGGCAGATACGCAGTATTTT
TRBV6-1	NA	TRBJ1-2	NA	CASSEFRTVNYGYTF	TGTGCCAGCAGTGAATTTAGGACAGTTAACTATGGCTACACCTTC
TRBV12-3/TRBV12-4	NA	TRBJ1-5	NA	CASSLDGVQPQHF	TGTGCCAGCAGTTTAGACGGGGTTCAGCCCCAGCATTTT
TRBV29-1	NA	TRBJ2-5	NA	CSVAGSPAETQYF	TGCAGCGTTGCCGGGTCCCCCGCGGAGACCCAGTACTTC
TRBV19	NA	TRBJ1-1	NA	CASSIVIGTEAFF	TGTGCCAGTAGTATAGTGATCGGCACTGAAGCTTTCTTT
TRBV29-1	NA	TRBJ2-7	NA	CSVIFGVSGEQYF	TGCAGCGTGATTTTCGGGGTCTCGGGCGAGCAGTACTTC
TRBV28	NA	TRBJ1-2	NA	CASTVGQGNLYGYTF	TGTGCCAGCACCGTAGGGCAGGGTAACCTCTATGGCTACACCTTC
TRBV3-1/TRBV3-2	NA	TRBJ1-2	NA	CASSLSLETAPINYGYTF	TGTGCCAGCAGCCTTTCTCTTGAGACAGCTCCAATAAACTATGGCTACACCTTC
TRBV4-1	NA	TRBJ2-1	NA	CASSQGFGGYEQFF	TGCGCCAGCAGCCAAGGGTTCGGAGGATATGAGCAGTTCTTC
TRBV6-5	NA	TRBJ2-2	NA	CASFGTGELFF	TGTGCCAGCTTCGGGACCGGGGAGCTGTTTTTT
TRBV5-4	NA	TRBJ1-3	NA	CASSLGGNRVSGNTIYF	TGTGCCAGCAGCTTGGGAGGTAATCGAGTCTCTGGAAACACCATATATTTT
TRBV19	TRBD1	TRBJ1-1	NA	CASSRPGGTEAFF	TGTGCCAGTAGTAGACCAGGGGGGACTGAAGCTTTCTTT
TRBV4-1	TRBD1	TRBJ1-2	NA	CASSRDRENYGYTF	TGCGCCAGCAGCCGGGACAGAGAGAACTATGGCTACACCTTC
TRBV4-2	NA	TRBJ2-1	few	CASSQGESGYNEQFF	TGTGCCAGCAGCCAAGGAGAGAGTGGCTACAATGAGCAGTTCTTC
TRBV9	NA	TRBJ1-2	NA	CASSVGTANYGYTF	TGTGCCAGCAGCGTAGGGACAGCTAACTATGGCTACACCTTC
TRBV28	NA	TRBJ2-4	once	CASSSLTGNIQYF	TGTGCCAGCAGTTCGTTGACAGGAAACATTCAGTACTTC
TRBV4-3	NA	TRBJ1-6	NA	CASSHDRDTPNSPLHF	TGCGCCAGCAGCCATGACCGGGACACCCCCAATTCACCCCTCCACTTT
TRBV11-2	TRBD1	TRBJ2-7	NA	CASTAGTGTSYEQYF	TGTGCCAGCACCGCCGGGACAGGGACTTCCTACGAGCAGTACTTC
TRBV28	NA	TRBJ2-4	NA	CASSPPRAKNIQYF	TGTGCCAGCAGTCCCCCGAGGGCCAAAAACATTCAGTACTTC
TRBV7-9	NA	TRBJ2-3	many	CASSLALQGMDTQYF	TGTGCCAGCAGCTTAGCGCTGCAGGGAATGGATACGCAGTATTTT
TRBV3-1/TRBV3-2	TRBD1	TRBJ1-2	NA	CASSETRQGFFYGYTF	TGTGCCAGCAGCGAAACACGACAGGGCTTTTTCTATGGCTACACCTTC
TRBV7-8	TRBD1	TRBJ2-5	NA	CASSRDRGREETQYF	TGTGCCAGCAGCCGAGACAGGGGGCGCGAAGAGACCCAGTACTTC
TRBV27	NA	TRBJ1-2	few	CASSSHQVNYGYTF	TGTGCCAGCAGTTCACATCAGGTTAACTATGGCTACACCTTC
TRBV5-1	NA	TRBJ1-5	NA	CASSPNAGGNQPQHF	TGCGCCAGCAGCCCCAACGCAGGGGGCAATCAGCCCCAGCATTTT
TRBV6-6	TRBD1	TRBJ1-5	NA	CASGTGVQPQHF	TGTGCCAGCGGGACAGGGGTACAGCCCCAGCATTTT
TRBV6-6	NA	TRBJ1-1	NA	CAACLGGRWTEAFF	TGTGCCGCGTGCCTCGGGGGGCGGTGGACTGAAGCTTTCTTT
TRBV19	NA	TRBJ1-6	NA	CASSIKGTGIVSPLHF	TGTGCCAGTAGTATTAAAGGGACTGGGATTGTGTCACCCCTCCACTTT
TRBV7-2	TRBD1	TRBJ1-4	NA	CASSFRGRNEKLFF	TGTGCCAGCAGCTTCAGGGGGAGGAATGAAAAACTGTTTTTT
TRBV5-1	TRBD2	TRBJ2-4	NA	CASSKKTSGDWNIQYF	TGCGCCAGCAGCAAGAAGACTAGCGGTGATTGGAACATTCAGTACTTC
TRBV1	NA	TRBJ2-7	many	CTSSQVRRVSSYEQYF	TGCACCAGCAGCCAAGTTCGCAGGGTAAGCTCCTACGAGCAGTACTTC
TRBV19	NA	TRBJ1-4	NA	CASSKSGRVNEKLFF	TGTGCCAGTAGTAAGTCCGGCAGGGTTAATGAAAAACTGTTTTTT